This T cell receptor beta chain is drawn from a study of shared clonotypes between healthy human individuals. Overall study: Researchers drew samples from two women and a few men aged 18 to 49.

The CDR3 contains 14 residues. Germline CDR1 reads KGHSH; CDR2 reads LQKENI. Whole-study findings and limits: Non-shared clonotypes were found to have lower generation probabilities than the clonotypes that were shared by all four of the sorted-subset donors.

Points on this clone: Its antigen is undetermined. A read error may produce the germline difference seen at one junction end.

Data came from immunoSEQ multiplex PCR; TCRdb stores just in-frame clones and leaves some out. This sample has 1,400,000 or so clones; roughly 98.5% occur once, and the top ten carry about 0.4%. The clonotype was recovered from a man aged 25 to 40 in good health. V usage is TRBV18 and J usage is TRBJ2-7; the match to TRBD1 covers 7 bases. The material sequenced was naive CD4+ T cells sorted from blood. Specified subset: CD45RA+ positively selected. CDR3 in DNA: TGTGCCAGCTCACCCGAGACAGGGTCCTCCGAGCAGTACTTC. Encoded protein: CASSPETGSSEQYF.